This TCR beta chain was recovered during a study of T cell changes during pregnancy in multiple sclerosis. Libraries were prepared by immunoSEQ multiplex PCR; TCRdb keeps only in-frame clonotypes and omits some of them. The sample carries fewer than 90,000 clones, approximately 95% recorded once. Trimming took off 3 bases at V and 13 bases at J, with 10 bases between the two ends. The CDR3 extends over 11 amino acids. From germline, CDR1 is SGHTA and CDR2 FQGNSA. The receptor comes from a female donor in good health, enrolled as a control in a pregnancy study. The chain has TRBV7-2 and TRBJ2-1; D gene ambiguous. The sample here was peripheral blood, taken after pregnancy. DNA of the CDR3: TGTGCCAGCAGCTTTGAGTCTTACCAGTTCTTC. It is translated as CASSFESYQFF.